The 29 T cell receptor beta chains presented below share a single source sample, sequenced in a study of shared clonotypes between healthy human individuals. Using immunoSEQ multiplex PCR, the repertoire was profiled, and TCRdb retains in-frame clones only, with some absent. This table has about 2 million clones, about 95% appearing once. Naive CD8 isolation took CD45RO-negative cells positively selected for CCR7 and excluded terminally differentiated effector memory CD45RA+ cells. The specimen sequenced was naive CD8+ T cells sorted from blood. The receptors here all came from a man between 18 and 35 years old in good health.

The CDR3 region is CASSYGWGSSGNTIYF. The CDR3 DNA reads as TGTGCCAGCAGTTATGGGTGGGGGAGCTCTGGAAACACCATATATTTT. This chain links TRBV6-6 with TRBJ1-3; tentatively, D is TRBD1 (5 bases). Germline V gene data show CDR1 as MNHNY and CDR2 as SVGAGI (reference sequence). Trimming removed 3 bases from V and 0 bases from J, with 12 bases in between. This CDR3 region has 16 residues.

The chain links TRBV27 to TRBJ2-5; D uncertain. Between the trimmed V and J ends, which lost 3 bases and 5 bases, there was a span of 10 bases. CDR1 and CDR2 from the germline V gene are MNHEY and SMNVEV (reference sequence). The CDR3 is 13 amino acids. The CDR3 DNA reads as TGTGCCAGCAGTTTCGGCCTCTCGGAGACCCAGTACTTC. This sequence encodes CASSFGLSETQYF.

Comments on this clone: Other nucleotide sequences from this sample produce the same CDR3. The chain couples TRBV11-2 to TRBJ2-3; D ambiguous. Trimming took 2 bases from V and 6 from J, leaving 6 bases between them. The CDR3 is 12 amino acids. Germline CDR1 and CDR2: SGHAT and FQNNGV. The CDR3 DNA reads TGTGCCAGCAGCTTAAGTGGCGATACGCAGTATTTT. As protein: CASSLSGDTQYF.

V gene TRBV9 combines with J gene TRBJ2-2; TRBD2 is a possible D gene (5 bases). The CDR3 extends over 16 amino acids. Germline V gene sequence: CDR1 SGDLS, CDR2 YYNGEE. V dropped 4 bases and J dropped 5 bases, with 18 bases sitting between them. The CDR3 here is CASSPIGNGWTGELFF. The DNA of the CDR3 is TGTGCCAGCAGCCCCATCGGGAATGGGTGGACCGGGGAGCTGTTTTTT. The full variable domain, in which reference TRBV9 and TRBJ2-2 provide the parts outside the CDR3, is DSGVTQTPKHLITATGQRVTLRCSPRSGDLSVYWYQQSLDQGLQFLIQYYNGEERAKGNILERFSAQQFPDLHSELNLSSLELGDSALYFCASSPIGNGWTGELFFGEGSRLTVL.

This rearrangement joins TRBV29-1 to TRBJ2-3; TRBD2 matches 8 bases. Germline CDR1 SQVTM, CDR2 ANQGSEA. The CDR3 consists of 15 residues. V lost 4 bases, J lost 4 bases, and 10 bases stayed unmatched. As DNA, the CDR3 is TGCAGCGTTGCGCGGGGGGACCCGCCCCCAGATACGCAGTATTTT. Encoded protein: CSVARGDPPPDTQYF.

V usage is TRBV27 and J usage is TRBJ2-1; 9 bases are shared with TRBD1. The CDR3 covers 14 residues. Trimming cost V 2 bases and J 8 bases; bases outside gene matches: 4. CDR1 MNHEY and CDR2 SMNVEV come from the germline V gene (reference sequence). The CDR3 nucleotides read TGTGCCAGCAGTTTAAGACAGGGGGGAGATGAGCAGTTCTTC. Its protein is CASSLRQGGDEQFF.

The chain has TRBV15 and TRBJ1-5; D is possibly TRBD1 (5 bases). Germline lookup yields CDR1 LNHNV and CDR2 YYDKDF (reference sequence). V lost 0 bases and J lost 4, with 16 bases in between. The CDR3 runs to 17 residues. Here the CDR3 reads CATSRDSAGKGNQPQHF. CDR3 bases: TGTGCCACCAGCAGAGATTCCGCAGGGAAAGGGAATCAGCCCCAGCATTTT.

The chain uses TRBV4-1 and TRBJ1-2, with 9 nucleotides matching TRBD1. Germline V CDR1 and CDR2: MGHRA, YSYEKL. V gave up 6 bases and J gave up 3 bases; unmatched junction bases: 8. This CDR3 spans 15 amino acids. The CDR3 DNA follows: TGCGCCAGCAGACCTGGACAGGGGACTTACTATGGCTACACCTTC. Its translation: CASRPGQGTYYGYTF.

Worth noting for this clone: At one of its ends the junction is not consistent with the germline gene, which may arise from a read error. V is TRBV5-1 and J is TRBJ2-7; 11 bases are shared with TRBD2. The CDR3 is made up of 14 amino acids. Germline values: CDR1 SGHRS, CDR2 YFSETQ. CDR3 in amino acids: CASRLGLAAYEQYF. Written as DNA, the CDR3 is TGCGCCAGCAGGTTGGGACTAGCGGCCTACGAGCAGTACTTC.

About this clone itself: Other DNA sequences in this specimen translate into the identical CDR3. The rearrangement links TRBV9 to TRBJ2-1; 8 positions agree with TRBD2. This CDR3 spans 15 amino acids. Per the germline V gene, CDR1 is SGDLS and CDR2 is YYNGEE. Losses at the gene ends were 0 bases for V and 3 bases for J; bases not matched to a gene: 2. The CDR3 sequence: CASSVAGGDYNEQFF. The CDR3 DNA reads as TGTGCCAGCAGCGTAGCGGGAGGGGACTACAATGAGCAGTTCTTC.

The chain uses TRBV4-1 and TRBJ2-3, with TRBD1 matching 10 bases. Germline CDR1 is MGHRA and CDR2 is YSYEKL. The V gene end was trimmed by 1 base and the J gene end by 4 bases; junction bases not matched to a gene: 5. The CDR3 totals 16 residues. This CDR3 is CASSQVWDRGPDTQYF. The CDR3 DNA reads TGCGCCAGCAGCCAAGTTTGGGACAGGGGCCCAGATACGCAGTATTTT.

This clone has a single count. Here the CDR3 reads CASSLEGGGPMADTQYF. CDR3 nucleotide sequence: TGTGCCAGCAGCTTGGAGGGGGGAGGGCCTATGGCAGATACGCAGTATTTT. V and J are TRBV5-4 and TRBJ2-3; tentatively, D is TRBD2 (7 bases). The CDR3 sequence is 17 residues long. Germline values: CDR1 SGHNT, CDR2 YYREEE (reference sequence). V was pared by 0 bases and J by 4 bases, with 18 bases between.

The gene calls are TRBV4-1 and TRBJ2-1, with a possible D match to TRBD2 (5 bases). The V and J ends lost 4 bases and 8 bases respectively, with 18 bases between them. The CDR3 is made up of 15 amino acids. Germline V CDR1 and CDR2: MGHRA, YSYEKL. CDR3 residues: CASSLLDGVGYEQFF. The CDR3 region has the DNA TGCGCCAGCAGCCTACTAGATGGGGTTGGGTATGAGCAGTTCTTC.

Notes on this clone: The sample contains more than one DNA sequence encoding this CDR3. The chain links TRBV6-5 to TRBJ2-7; 7 nucleotides align to TRBD2. CDR1 and CDR2 from the germline V gene are MNHEY and SVGAGI. CDR3 length: 12 amino acids. Unmatched junction bases numbered 0, after V lost 4 bases and J lost 3 bases. The CDR3 here is CASSSSGYEQYF. CDR3 nucleotides: TGTGCCAGCAGTTCTAGCGGCTACGAGCAGTACTTC.

On this clone: Other nucleotide sequences in the sample specify the same CDR3. The rearrangement joins TRBV6-6 to TRBJ2-7; D is unclear. The length of the CDR3 is 14 residues. In germline, CDR1 is MNHNY, CDR2 SVGAGI (reference sequence). V lost 0 bases and J 1 base, leaving 7 bases between the germline ends. The CDR3 sequence: CASSYSSGSYEQYF. CDR3 bases: TGTGCCAGCAGTTACTCGTCAGGTTCCTACGAGCAGTACTTC.

The genes are TRBV15 and TRBJ2-1, with 11 bases fitting TRBD2. From germline, CDR1 is LNHNV and CDR2 YYDKDF (reference sequence). The CDR3 runs to 16 residues. V was clipped by 0 bases and J by 5 bases; unmatched bases: 3. DNA for the CDR3: TGTGCCACCAGCAGAGATCTAGCGGGGGGAAACAATGAGCAGTTCTTC. This encodes CATSRDLAGGNNEQFF.

The rearrangement joins TRBV7-9 to TRBJ1-4; TRBD1 matches at 7 bases. This CDR3 is built from 13 residues. Germline trimming cut 4 bases from V and 6 bases from J; bases unmatched to any gene: 2. Per germline, CDR1 SEHNR and CDR2 FQNEAQ (reference sequence). In nucleotides, the CDR3 is TGTGCCAGCAGCTCCGGGACAGATGAAAAACTGTTTTTT. This encodes CASSSGTDEKLFF.

The CDR3 DNA reads as TGTGCCAGCAGCTGGGACTCCCACGGGGATACGCAGTATTTT. This gives the protein CASSWDSHGDTQYF. The chain recombines TRBV5-4 with TRBJ2-3; TRBD2 is a possible D gene (6 bases). The germline CDR1 and CDR2 sequences are SGHNT and YYREEE (reference sequence). This CDR3 spans 14 amino acids. The ends were cut back, 3 bases at V and 6 bases at J, with 14 bases in the middle.

The V and J genes are TRBV11-2 and TRBJ2-7, with D possibly matching TRBD1 (6 bases). The CDR3 is 15 residues long. Germline values: CDR1 SGHAT, CDR2 FQNNGV. Trimming removed 1 base at V and 7 bases at J, with 17 bases between. The CDR3: CASSLVQGTFWEQYF. The CDR3 DNA sequence: TGTGCCAGCAGCTTAGTGCAGGGGACGTTCTGGGAGCAGTACTTC.

The chain combines TRBV27 with TRBJ2-1, with 8 bases aligning to TRBD1. CDR1 MNHEY and CDR2 SMNVEV come from the germline V gene (reference sequence). The CDR3 is made up of 13 amino acids. The J segment lost 8 bases and the V segment lost 6 bases, leaving 6 bases of the junction unmatched. The CDR3 DNA sequence: TGTGCCAGCAGCCACAGGGGGGAGCATGAGCAGTTCTTC. Its translation is CASSHRGEHEQFF.

V usage is TRBV7-6 and J usage is TRBJ2-1, with TRBD2 matching over 13 bases. Germline V gives CDR1 SGHVS, CDR2 FNYEAQ. This CDR3 has 17 amino acids. J gave up 3 bases and V 5 bases, and 7 bases lay outside the gene matches. The CDR3 reads CASSPAGLAGNYNEQFF. The DNA for the CDR3 is TGTGCCAGCAGCCCCGCGGGACTAGCGGGAAACTACAATGAGCAGTTCTTC.

The CDR3 loop reads CAISESGTACEQYF. In DNA, the CDR3 is TGTGCCATCAGTGAGTCCGGGACGGCCTGCGAGCAGTACTTC. The chain combines TRBV10-3 with TRBJ2-7; possibly TRBD1 or TRBD2 for D (5 bases each). Deletions cut 0 bases from V and 6 bases from J, with 12 bases between. The CDR3 sequence is 14 residues long. Germline V gene data show CDR1 as ENHRY and CDR2 as SYGVKD.

The chain joins TRBV6-5 to TRBJ2-1; 8 nucleotides align to TRBD1. Losses at the gene ends were 4 bases for V and 8 bases for J; bases not matched to a gene: 13. Germline loops: CDR1 MNHEY, CDR2 SVGAGI. The CDR3 is made up of 16 amino acids. CDR3 coding DNA: TGTGCCAGCAGTTCCGAAGACAGGGGCCCATACCATGAGCAGTTCTTC. Its translation is CASSSEDRGPYHEQFF.

The CDR3 spells CASSPKSGLYNEQFF. In DNA form, the CDR3 reads TGTGCCAGCAGCCCTAAATCCGGACTGTACAATGAGCAGTTCTTC. This chain links TRBV7-9 with TRBJ2-1; D might be TRBD2 (5 bases). In germline, CDR1 is SEHNR, CDR2 FQNEAQ (reference sequence). The CDR3 has 15 amino acids. V lost 5 bases and J 4 bases, leaving 15 bases between the germline ends.

The chain couples TRBV6-6 to TRBJ2-7, with 10 bases that match TRBD2. The CDR3 length is 15 residues. Germline V gene sequence: CDR1 MNHNY, CDR2 SVGAGI (reference sequence). V was pared by 6 bases and J by 3 bases, with 8 bases of the junction left unmatched. The CDR3 nucleotides read TGTGCCAGCAGCCACCCACTAGCGGGAAACTACGAGCAGTACTTC. This codes for CASSHPLAGNYEQYF.

V usage is TRBV4-3 and J usage is TRBJ1-1; no firm D call. The V and J ends lost 2 bases and 0 bases respectively, with 10 bases between them. Germline CDR1 is LGHNA and CDR2 is YSLEER. The CDR3 sequence is 15 residues long. The CDR3 spells CASSQTTNMNTEAFF. CDR3 DNA: TGCGCCAGCAGCCAAACCACTAATATGAACACTGAAGCTTTCTTT.

This clone was seen more than once but under ten times. The chain has TRBV5-6 and TRBJ2-7, with D perhaps TRBD1 (5 bases). The CDR3 covers 12 residues. Trimming removed 0 bases at V and 6 bases at J, with 7 bases between. CDR1 SGHDT and CDR2 YYEEEE come from the germline V gene. CDR3 amino acids: CASSLVGAEQYF. The CDR3 DNA reads TGTGCCAGCAGCTTGGTTGGGGCCGAGCAGTACTTC.

The genes are TRBV5-1 and TRBJ2-1; a possible D gene is TRBD2 (5 bases). CDR3 length: 15 amino acids. The germline V gene encodes CDR1 SGHRS and CDR2 YFSETQ. V was shortened by 4 bases and J by 0 bases, with 11 bases between the two germline ends. As DNA, the CDR3 is TGCGCCAGCAGCGCGGGCCCTAGCTCCTACAATGAGCAGTTCTTC. Translation: CASSAGPSSYNEQFF.

This clone has only a few counts. The same CDR3 is also encoded by other DNA sequences in this sample. This chain joins TRBV6-5 and TRBJ2-7; 7 bases map to TRBD2. The V and J ends lost 0 bases and 2 bases, in that order; junction bases with no gene match: 4. Germline assignment: CDR1 MNHEY and CDR2 SVGAGI. CDR3 length: 15 amino acids. The CDR3 DNA sequence: TGTGCCAGCAGTTACTCTTCTAGCGGAACCTACGAGCAGTACTTC. Translated: CASSYSSSGTYEQYF.